These T cell receptor beta chains were read from a single sample in a study of regulatory T cells in long-lasting Graves disease. One entry per CDR3 protein, called by TCRdb with MiXCR from the multiplex PCR reads. This sample has around 400,000 distinct CDR3 sequences; roughly 16% occur once, and the top ten carry about 20%. The specimen was peripheral blood mononuclear cells (PBMCs), collected at new diagnosis, from a patient treated with antithyroid drugs. Every receptor here comes from a female donor with Graves disease. Each CDR3 is given with its conserved first and last residue. D genes are given only for firm matches. Where a row states a size, it is once, few, many or the class of an expanded clone; other rows omit it.

many . TRBJ2-7 TRBV6-2/TRBV6-3 TGTGCCAGCAGTTACTCGATTGGTGTTACCTACGAGCAGTACTTC CASSYSIGVTYEQYF
. . TRBJ1-4 TRBV4-1 TGCGCCAGCTCCCTGATAGGATCTAATGAAAAACTGTTTTTT CASSLIGSNEKLFF
. . TRBJ1-2 TRBV4-1 TGCGCCAGCAGCCAAGAAAAGCGGGCCGAGCGGGCGGAGAACTTTAACTATGGCTACACCTTC CASSQEKRAERAENFNYGYTF
many TRBD1 TRBJ2-7 TRBV27 TGTGCCAGCAGGCTGGGACAGAGCTACGAGCAGTACTTC CASRLGQSYEQYF
few . TRBJ2-2 TRBV4-3 TGCGCCAGCAGCCATGATCCCAACAGAGACACCGGGGAGCTGTTTTTT CASSHDPNRDTGELFF
few TRBD1 TRBJ1-2 TRBV7-8 TGTGCCAGCAGCTTCCGACAGGGTTACAACTATGGCTACACCTTC CASSFRQGYNYGYTF
many . TRBJ1-5 TRBV6-5 TGTGCCAGCAGTTACTCGATGTCCCAGCCCCAGCATTTT CASSYSMSQPQHF
. . TRBJ2-7 TRBV24-1 TGTGCCACCAGTGACTCCGACGGTTCCTACGAGCAGTACTTC CATSDSDGSYEQYF
many . TRBJ2-3 TRBV13 TGTGCCAGCAGCTTAGTGGGGGGGGACATTGCTACGCAGTATTTT CASSLVGGDIATQYF
. . TRBJ2-2 TRBV10-3 TGTGCCATCAGTGATTTCGGTTCCCTAAGCACCGGGGAGCTGTTTTTT CAISDFGSLSTGELFF
many . TRBJ1-1 TRBV10-3 TGTGCCATGAATAGTAGCCCTAACACTGAAGCTTTCTTT CAMNSSPNTEAFF
many TRBD1 TRBJ2-3 TRBV4-3 TGCGCCAGCAGCCGCGGGACAGGGGTCACAGATACGCAGTATTTT CASSRGTGVTDTQYF
many TRBD1 TRBJ2-7 TRBV6-1 TGTGCCAGCAATTGGCGACCGGGACAGGGGGCCTACGAGCAGTACTTC CASNWRPGQGAYEQYF
many . TRBJ1-1 TRBV30 TGTGCCTGGAGCCGGGGGGGAAACACTGAAGCTTTCTTT CAWSRGGNTEAFF
many TRBD1 TRBJ2-3 TRBV27 TGTGCCAGCAGTCCCGGGACAGGGGCCCCAGATACGCAGTATTTT CASSPGTGAPDTQYF
many . TRBJ2-1 TRBV13 TGTGCCAGCAGCTACAGGGACAATGAGCAGTTCTTC CASSYRDNEQFF
many . TRBJ1-1 TRBV5-6 TGTGCCAGCAGAGAGTTGACTACAGCCGGGGGAGGCTCCGCTGAAGCTTTCTTT CASRELTTAGGGSAEAFF
. . TRBJ1-5 TRBV10-3 TGTGCCACCCGAGCAGGGATTGATCAGCCCCAGCATTTT CATRAGIDQPQHF
few . TRBJ1-1 TRBV12-3/TRBV12-4 TGTGCCAGCAGTTCTACCCCGATTGAAGCTTTCTTT CASSSTPIEAFF
. . TRBJ2-1 TRBV4-2 TGTGCCAGCAGACCCTCCGGGGGGCCCTCCTACAATGAGCAGTTCTTC CASRPSGGPSYNEQFF
few . TRBJ2-2 TRBV10-1 TGCGCCAGCAGTCAGGGAAGGATCGGGGAGCTGTTTTTT CASSQGRIGELFF
many . TRBJ1-5 TRBV7-2 TGTGCCAGCAGCTTAGCAGGGAGGGAGAGCAATCAGCCCCAGCATTTT CASSLAGRESNQPQHF
many TRBD2 TRBJ2-1 TRBV4-1 TGCGCCAGCAGCCTTGGAGCGGGGACCTACAATGAGCAGTTCTTC CASSLGAGTYNEQFF
many . TRBJ2-7 TRBV5-1 TGCGCCAGCAGCTCCCCCAACTCCTACGAGCAGTACTTC CASSSPNSYEQYF
many . TRBJ1-2 TRBV6-5 TGTGCCAGCAGTTACTCGACAGAGAACTATGGCTACACCTTC CASSYSTENYGYTF
. . TRBJ2-3 TRBV27 TGTGCCAGCTCACAAAGGACGGTGTTTATGACAGATACGCAGTATTTT CASSQRTVFMTDTQYF
many TRBD1 TRBJ2-5 TRBV20-1 TGCAGTGCTAGCGAGGGGGCCGAAGAGACCCAGTACTTC CSASEGAEETQYF
many . TRBJ2-3 TRBV24-1 TGTGCCACCAGTGACCCCGCTAGCACAGATACGCAGTATTTT CATSDPASTDTQYF
many . TRBJ1-5 TRBV24-1 TGTGCCACCAGTGATGGGACACCGGGTCAGCCCCAGCATTTT CATSDGTPGQPQHF